These T cell receptor beta chains were read from a single sample in a study of Ad26.COV2.S vaccination and SARS-CoV-2 variants. Sequenced by immunoSEQ multiplex PCR; TCRdb stores in-frame clones only, minus some. The repertoire has some 640,000 clones, about 89% of them found once; the top ten carry about 1.5%. The sample consisted of peripheral blood, taken in a trial of Ad26.COV2.S vaccine versus placebo. The receptors here all came from a person between 18 and 65 years old who received the Ad26.COV2.S COVID-19 vaccine or a placebo. CDR3s include the opening cysteine and the closing phenylalanine or tryptophan. D genes are given only for firm matches. Size tells how often a clone was seen (once, few, many) or the class of an expanded clone, and some rows leave it out.

J gene: TRBJ2-7
D gene: -
clone size: -
V gene: TRBV2
CDR3 DNA: TGTGCCAGCACCTCCTGGACGTCACCCTACGAGCAGTACTTC
CDR3 protein: CASTSWTSPYEQYF

J gene: TRBJ2-1
D gene: TRBD2
clone size: once
V gene: TRBV6-5
CDR3 DNA: TGTGCCAGCAAACTAGCGGGAGGGGTGGGCAATGAGCAGTTCTTC
CDR3 protein: CASKLAGGVGNEQFF

J gene: TRBJ1-1
D gene: -
clone size: -
V gene: TRBV2
CDR3 DNA: TGTGCCAGCAGTTTGGACGCCCAGATTGAAGCTTTCTTT
CDR3 protein: CASSLDAQIEAFF

J gene: TRBJ1-3
D gene: -
clone size: -
V gene: TRBV4-3
CDR3 DNA: TGCGCCAGCAGCCAAGATATAGGGGCGAACACCATATATTTT
CDR3 protein: CASSQDIGANTIYF

J gene: TRBJ1-5
D gene: -
clone size: -
V gene: TRBV30
CDR3 DNA: TGTGCCTGGAGCGGGACACTGAATCAGCCCCAGCATTTT
CDR3 protein: CAWSGTLNQPQHF

J gene: TRBJ2-3
D gene: -
clone size: -
V gene: TRBV7-6
CDR3 DNA: TGTGCCAGCAGCCCTTTGGGGGGTAGCACAGATACGCAGTATTTT
CDR3 protein: CASSPLGGSTDTQYF

J gene: TRBJ2-5
D gene: -
clone size: -
V gene: TRBV11-3
CDR3 DNA: TGTGCCAGCAGCTTAGACGCCAGCCAAGAGACCCAGTACTTC
CDR3 protein: CASSLDASQETQYF

J gene: TRBJ2-3
D gene: -
clone size: -
V gene: TRBV4-3
CDR3 DNA: TGCGCCAGCAGCCAATATCAGGGGAGCACAGATACGCAGTATTTT
CDR3 protein: CASSQYQGSTDTQYF

J gene: TRBJ2-7
D gene: -
clone size: -
V gene: TRBV3-1/TRBV3-2
CDR3 DNA: TGTGCCAGCAGCCGATATGGACGGATACAGTACTTC
CDR3 protein: CASSRYGRIQYF

J gene: TRBJ1-5
D gene: -
clone size: -
V gene: TRBV6-6
CDR3 DNA: TGTGCCAGCAGTCCCGCGGGGGTACTGCAGTCTTATAGCAATCAGCCCCAGCATTTT
CDR3 protein: CASSPAGVLQSYSNQPQHF

J gene: TRBJ1-5
D gene: -
clone size: -
V gene: TRBV7-2
CDR3 DNA: TGTGCCAGCAGCCTCCGTGGAGGGGATCAGCCCCAGCATTTT
CDR3 protein: CASSLRGGDQPQHF

J gene: TRBJ2-3
D gene: -
clone size: -
V gene: TRBV7-2
CDR3 DNA: TGTGCCAGCAGCTTACTCATTAGCACAGATACGCAGTATTTT
CDR3 protein: CASSLLISTDTQYF

J gene: TRBJ1-2
D gene: -
clone size: -
V gene: TRBV24-1
CDR3 DNA: TGTGCCACCAGTGATTTTGGCAGGGCCTATGGCTACACCTTC
CDR3 protein: CATSDFGRAYGYTF

J gene: TRBJ2-7
D gene: TRBD1
clone size: -
V gene: TRBV7-2
CDR3 DNA: TGTGCCAGCAGCTACCGGGACAGGGGGTTCTACGAGCAGTACTTC
CDR3 protein: CASSYRDRGFYEQYF

J gene: TRBJ2-3
D gene: TRBD2
clone size: -
V gene: TRBV19
CDR3 DNA: TGTGCCAGTAGTAGGACACTAGCGGGAGGGCCCGTAGGCACAGATACGCAGTATTTT
CDR3 protein: CASSRTLAGGPVGTDTQYF

J gene: TRBJ1-3
D gene: TRBD1
clone size: -
V gene: TRBV5-4
CDR3 DNA: TGTGCCAGCAGCTCTGTCCGGGACAGGGGTTTGCGCGGAAACACCATATATTTT
CDR3 protein: CASSSVRDRGLRGNTIYF

J gene: TRBJ1-3
D gene: -
clone size: -
V gene: TRBV18
CDR3 DNA: TGTGCCAGCTCACCACTATCGGGGCCTGGAAACACCATATATTTT
CDR3 protein: CASSPLSGPGNTIYF

J gene: TRBJ2-7
D gene: TRBD1
clone size: -
V gene: TRBV18
CDR3 DNA: TGTGCCAGCTCACCCGGGACAGGGAGTTACGAGCAGTACTTC
CDR3 protein: CASSPGTGSYEQYF

J gene: TRBJ1-1
D gene: -
clone size: -
V gene: TRBV10-3
CDR3 DNA: TGTGCCATCAGCTCCGGGACACGGAACACTGAAGCTTTCTTT
CDR3 protein: CAISSGTRNTEAFF

J gene: TRBJ2-2
D gene: -
clone size: -
V gene: TRBV18
CDR3 DNA: TGTGCCAGCTCCATAATCCAGCGACCGAGCACCGGGGAGCTGTTTTTT
CDR3 protein: CASSIIQRPSTGELFF

J gene: TRBJ2-1
D gene: -
clone size: many
V gene: TRBV10-3
CDR3 DNA: TGTGCCATCAGTGAGTCGACAGCGACGAGGGATGAGCAGTTCTTC
CDR3 protein: CAISESTATRDEQFF

J gene: TRBJ2-2
D gene: TRBD2
clone size: -
V gene: TRBV5-1
CDR3 DNA: TGCGCCAGCACCCTCCAGCTACTAGCGGACACCGGGGAGCTGTTTTTT
CDR3 protein: CASTLQLLADTGELFF

J gene: TRBJ1-6
D gene: -
clone size: -
V gene: TRBV9
CDR3 DNA: TGTGCCAGCAGCCCCATGGACAGTCTCAATAATTCACCCCTCCACTTT
CDR3 protein: CASSPMDSLNNSPLHF

J gene: TRBJ1-5
D gene: TRBD1
clone size: -
V gene: TRBV25-1
CDR3 DNA: TGTGCCAGCAGTGGTTCAGGGGGTCGGCAGCCCCAGCATTTT
CDR3 protein: CASSGSGGRQPQHF

J gene: TRBJ2-7
D gene: TRBD2
clone size: -
V gene: TRBV7-2
CDR3 DNA: TGTGCCAGCAGCTTAAGGCGGGAGGGCTACGAGCAGTACTTC
CDR3 protein: CASSLRREGYEQYF

J gene: TRBJ2-1
D gene: -
clone size: -
V gene: TRBV3-1/TRBV3-2
CDR3 DNA: TGTGCCAGCAGTCCCACGACCAGCTCCTACAATGAGCAGTTCTTC
CDR3 protein: CASSPTTSSYNEQFF

J gene: TRBJ2-3
D gene: TRBD2
clone size: -
V gene: TRBV5-1
CDR3 DNA: TGCGCCAGCAGCTTGACTAGCGGGAACGCAGATACGCAGTATTTT
CDR3 protein: CASSLTSGNADTQYF

J gene: TRBJ1-1
D gene: -
clone size: -
V gene: TRBV12-3/TRBV12-4
CDR3 DNA: TGTGCCAGCAGTGTGGGGGGGCGCGGAGCTTTCTTT
CDR3 protein: CASSVGGRGAFF

J gene: TRBJ1-1
D gene: -
clone size: once
V gene: TRBV30
CDR3 DNA: TGTGCCTGGAGTGTAAGTTACATGCTGGCTTTCTTT
CDR3 protein: CAWSVSYMLAFF

J gene: TRBJ2-7
D gene: -
clone size: -
V gene: TRBV24-1
CDR3 DNA: TGTGCCACCAGTGATCAAGACAACTACGAGCAGTACTTC
CDR3 protein: CATSDQDNYEQYF

J gene: TRBJ2-5
D gene: TRBD2
clone size: -
V gene: TRBV19
CDR3 DNA: TGTGCCAGTAGCGGACTAGCGGATGAGACCCAGTACTTC
CDR3 protein: CASSGLADETQYF

J gene: TRBJ1-3
D gene: TRBD1
clone size: -
V gene: TRBV3-1/TRBV3-2
CDR3 DNA: TGTGCCAGCAGCTTTCGGACAGGCCCCGAACCCATATATTTT
CDR3 protein: CASSFRTGPEPIYF

J gene: TRBJ2-3
D gene: TRBD2
clone size: -
V gene: TRBV3-1/TRBV3-2
CDR3 DNA: TGTGCCAGCAGCCAAGATGGCAGCGGGGGCACAGATACGCAGTATTTT
CDR3 protein: CASSQDGSGGTDTQYF

J gene: TRBJ2-1
D gene: -
clone size: -
V gene: TRBV7-2
CDR3 DNA: TGTGCCAGCAGCTACGCCGGGACCATGGGCAATGAGCAGTTCTTC
CDR3 protein: CASSYAGTMGNEQFF

J gene: TRBJ2-7
D gene: -
clone size: -
V gene: TRBV3-1/TRBV3-2
CDR3 DNA: TGTGCCAGCAGCCAAGATCCGCGCTACGAGCAGTACTTC
CDR3 protein: CASSQDPRYEQYF

J gene: TRBJ2-2
D gene: -
clone size: -
V gene: TRBV7-8
CDR3 DNA: TGTGCCAGCAGCTTAGAGGCGGTCGACACCGGGGAGCTGTTTTTT
CDR3 protein: CASSLEAVDTGELFF

J gene: TRBJ2-5
D gene: TRBD2
clone size: -
V gene: TRBV5-4
CDR3 DNA: TGTGCCAGCAGCTTCGGGCTAGCGGGGGGGACCCAAGAGACCCAGTACTTC
CDR3 protein: CASSFGLAGGTQETQYF

J gene: TRBJ1-2
D gene: -
clone size: -
V gene: TRBV7-7
CDR3 DNA: TGTGCCAGCAGCTTAAAACAGGCTGCTAACTATGGCTACACCTTC
CDR3 protein: CASSLKQAANYGYTF

J gene: TRBJ2-7
D gene: -
clone size: -
V gene: TRBV2
CDR3 DNA: TGTGCCAGCAAATCCGGGACGCCAAGCGAGCAGTACTTC
CDR3 protein: CASKSGTPSEQYF

J gene: TRBJ1-3
D gene: -
clone size: -
V gene: TRBV30
CDR3 DNA: TGTGCCTGGAGTCTTGATGCCGTCCCTGGAAACACCATATATTTT
CDR3 protein: CAWSLDAVPGNTIYF

J gene: TRBJ1-2
D gene: -
clone size: -
V gene: TRBV6-6
CDR3 DNA: TGTGCCAGCAGTCAGGGCTCTGATGGCTACACCTTC
CDR3 protein: CASSQGSDGYTF

J gene: TRBJ1-3
D gene: TRBD1
clone size: -
V gene: TRBV5-1
CDR3 DNA: TGCGCCAGCAGCAGGGACAGCTCTGGAAACACCATATATTTT
CDR3 protein: CASSRDSSGNTIYF

J gene: TRBJ2-5
D gene: TRBD2
clone size: once
V gene: TRBV5-1
CDR3 DNA: TGCGCCAGCAGCTTGGGAGCGGGGGCCTTTCAAGAGACCCAGTACTTC
CDR3 protein: CASSLGAGAFQETQYF

J gene: TRBJ2-7
D gene: -
clone size: -
V gene: TRBV11-2
CDR3 DNA: TGTGCCAGCAGCTTAGACGGGCCAGCGGGCGAGCAGTACTTC
CDR3 protein: CASSLDGPAGEQYF

J gene: TRBJ2-7
D gene: -
clone size: -
V gene: TRBV7-6
CDR3 DNA: TGTGCCAGCAGCTTAGACGGCAGGGAATCCTACGAGCAGTACTTC
CDR3 protein: CASSLDGRESYEQYF

J gene: TRBJ2-2
D gene: TRBD2
clone size: -
V gene: TRBV19
CDR3 DNA: TGTGCCAGTAGCCCCGGGACTAGCGGGAGGGCTGTCGGGGAGCTGTTTTTT
CDR3 protein: CASSPGTSGRAVGELFF

J gene: TRBJ1-1
D gene: -
clone size: -
V gene: TRBV7-9
CDR3 DNA: TGTGCCAGCAGCAGCGTAGAGAACACTGAAGCTTTCTTT
CDR3 protein: CASSSVENTEAFF

J gene: TRBJ2-3
D gene: -
clone size: -
V gene: TRBV3-1/TRBV3-2
CDR3 DNA: TGTGCCAGCAGACAACAGGGAGGAGATACGCAGTATTTT
CDR3 protein: CASRQQGGDTQYF

J gene: TRBJ1-2
D gene: -
clone size: -
V gene: TRBV30
CDR3 DNA: TGTGCCATGGAAGGTACCACTCATAACTATGGCTACACCTTC
CDR3 protein: CAMEGTTHNYGYTF

J gene: TRBJ1-2
D gene: -
clone size: -
V gene: TRBV27
CDR3 DNA: TGTGCCAGCAGTGATAGTACGGGGGCCGGAGGCTACACCTTC
CDR3 protein: CASSDSTGAGGYTF